These 27 T cell receptor beta chains were sequenced from one sample in a study of low-dose radiotherapy and immunotherapy resistance in tumors. TCRs were put through approximately 21 PCR cycles of amplification with Phusion. A constant-region primer and the V-primer adapter served as the primer pair. TCRdb reprocessed the reads via MiXCR and lists one record per CDR3 protein. The sample consists of about 52,000 distinct CDR3 sequences, roughly 31% of them appearing once. Time point in this sample: after trial treatment. This sample's treatment: LDRT plus nivolumab, ipilimumab, low-dose cyclophosphamide and aspirin (RACIN trial). Sample: PBMCs, taken after low-dose radiotherapy plus immunotherapy. The receptors come from a male donor with rectosigmoid adenocarcinoma.

This clonotype was counted only a few times. This chain links TRBV2 with TRBJ2-1, with D perhaps TRBD2 (6 bases). Per the germline V gene, CDR1 is SNHLY and CDR2 is FYNNEI. The length of the CDR3 is 14 residues. Trimming took 0 bases from V and 4 from J, leaving 7 bases between them. The DNA of the CDR3 is TGTGCCAGCAGTGAAGCGGGGGGTTACAATGAGCAGTTCTTC. Protein sequence: CASSEAGGYNEQFF.

In DNA form, the CDR3 reads TGTGCCAGCAGCGTAGGGGCCGGGACAGGGGCCTACGAGCAGTACTTC. Its translation: CASSVGAGTGAYEQYF. The J gene is TRBJ2-7, the V gene TRBV9; 10 bases line up with TRBD1. The V segment lost 0 bases and the J segment 2 bases; nucleotides outside the gene matches: 5. The length of the CDR3 is 16 residues. CDR1 and CDR2 (germline): SGDLS, YYNGEE.

This clonotype appeared many times. The genes are TRBV7-9 and TRBJ2-7, with no clear D. CDR3 size: 14 residues. Trimming shortened V by 5 bases and J by 4 bases, and 15 bases separated the two germline ends. The germline V gene encodes CDR1 SEHNR and CDR2 FQNEAQ (reference sequence). The CDR3 loop reads CASSRGPTVYEQYF. DNA for the CDR3: TGTGCCAGCAGCCGCGGTCCCACCGTTTACGAGCAGTACTTC. The full variable domain, rest sourced from reference TRBV7-9 and TRBJ2-7, is DTGVSQNPRHKITKRGQNVTFRCDPISEHNRLYWYRQTLGQGPEFLTYFQNEAQLEKSRLLSDRFSAERPKGSFSTLEIQRTEQGDSAMYLCASSRGPTVYEQYFGPGTRLTVT.

This chain connects TRBV28 to TRBJ2-7; 11 nucleotides match TRBD1. The CDR3 has 14 amino acids. In germline, CDR1 is MDHEN, CDR2 SYDVKM. Trimming removed 3 bases from V and 6 bases from J; junction bases left unmatched: 4. DNA of the CDR3: TGTGCCAGCAGTTTGGCCGGGACAGGGGGCGAGCAGTACTTC. Translation: CASSLAGTGGEQYF.

About this clonotype: A far more abundant clone sits one base away, making this likely a read error. The chain has TRBV5-3 and TRBJ2-7; possible D gene TRBD2, 6 bases. TRBV5-3 is labeled an ORF, and its function is uncertain. The CDR3 length is 14 residues. The CDR3 bases are TGTGCCAGCAGCTTAAGGGACTGGGTTCACGAGCAGTACTTC. This codes for CASSLRDWVHEQYF.

This clonotype was seen ten or more times. The CDR3 bases are TGTGCCAGCAGTCGCGTCAGGGGCTCTGGGGCCAACGTCCTGACTTTC. This gives the protein CASSRVRGSGANVLTF. J is TRBJ2-6 and V is TRBV5-6; perhaps TRBD1 as D (6 bases). The CDR3 totals 16 residues. V lost 5 bases, J lost 0 bases, and 12 bases lay in between. Germline V gives CDR1 SGHDT, CDR2 YYEEEE.

This clonotype was seen ten or more times. This sequence joins TRBV19 and TRBJ2-7; D is tentatively TRBD1 or TRBD2 (5 bases each). Between the trimmed V and J ends, which lost 5 bases and 5 bases, there was a span of 13 bases. This CDR3 contains 13 residues. Per germline, CDR1 LNHDA and CDR2 SQIVND (reference sequence). CDR3 sequence: CASSSRDGHEQYF. CDR3 nucleotide sequence: TGTGCCAGTAGTTCGAGGGACGGCCACGAGCAGTACTTC.

With respect to this clonotype: This probably arose from a read error, given a far larger clone one base away. This chain uses TRBV28 with TRBJ2-1; 8 bases line up with TRBD2. The J segment lost 10 bases and the V segment lost 8 bases, leaving 10 bases of the junction unmatched. Germline V lookup: CDR1 MDHEN, CDR2 SYDVKM. The CDR3 has 13 amino acids. Written as DNA, the CDR3 is TGTGCCAGCCGGAGCGGGAGTACCCACGAGCAGTTCTTC. Residues: CASRSGSTHEQFF. Using reference TRBV28 and TRBJ2-1 for the parts outside the CDR3, the full variable domain is DVKVTQSSRYLVKRTGEKVFLECVQDMDHENMFWYRQDPGLGLRLIYFSYDVKMKEKGDIPEGYSVSREKKERFSLILESASTNQTSMYLCASRSGSTHEQFFGPGTRLTVL.

The sample holds one count of this clonotype. This chain uses TRBV27 with TRBJ2-1; the D gene is possibly TRBD2 (6 bases). The V end lost 6 bases, the J end lost 5 bases, and 11 bases lay between the germline ends. The V gene's germline CDR1 is MNHEY and CDR2 SMNVEV (reference sequence). The CDR3 contains 13 residues. DNA for the CDR3: TGTGCCAGCAGGGGGACTTCAGACAATGAGCAGTTCTTC. This translates into CASRGTSDNEQFF.

Note on this clonotype: The likely explanation is a read error, given a far larger clone one base away. DNA for the CDR3: TGTACCAGCAGTTTTCAGTTTAGCAATCAGCCCCAGCATTTT. The encoded protein is CTSSFQFSNQPQHF. V and J are TRBV28 and TRBJ1-5; no clear D. The germline V gene has CDR1 MDHEN and CDR2 SYDVKM. The CDR3 runs 14 residues.

This clonotype has ten or more counts. The chain carries TRBV7-2 and TRBJ1-2; D uncertain. Trimming cost V 1 base and J 10 bases, with 13 bases left between them. The CDR3 sequence is 13 residues long. Germline V CDR1 and CDR2: SGHTA, FQGNSA. CDR3 region: CASSLGSSLVYTF. In nucleotides, the CDR3 is TGTGCCAGCAGCTTAGGGTCCTCCTTGGTCTACACCTTC. Looking up the rest from reference TRBV7-2 and TRBJ1-2 gives the full variable domain: GAGVSQSPSNKVTEKGKDVELRCDPISGHTALYWYRQSLGQGLEFLIYFQGNSAPDKSGLPSDRFSAERTGGSVSTLTIQRTQQEDSAVYLCASSLGSSLVYTFGSGTRLTVV.

This clonotype has more than one count but fewer than ten. The chain employs TRBV7-9 and TRBJ2-1; TRBD2 matches 7 bases. The CDR3 spans 14 residues. The junction had 6 bases not matched to a gene; V was cut back by 3 bases and J by 7 bases. Germline CDR1 reads SEHNR; CDR2 reads FQNEAQ (reference sequence). This CDR3 is CASSLSGTENEQFF. As DNA, the CDR3 is TGTGCCAGCAGCTTGAGCGGGACGGAGAATGAGCAGTTCTTC.

The table lists this clonotype with many counts. The chain couples TRBV29-1 to TRBJ2-1, with 8 bases fitting TRBD1. Germline V gives CDR1 SQVTM, CDR2 ANQGSEA. CDR3 length equals 14 residues. Losses at the gene ends were 7 bases for V and 0 bases for J; bases not matched to a gene: 5. The CDR3 DNA reads TGCAGCGGTCGGACAGGGAGCTCCTACAATGAGCAGTTCTTC. As protein: CSGRTGSSYNEQFF.

V gene TRBV27 combines with J gene TRBJ2-7, with 10 bases that match TRBD1. V lost 6 bases and J lost 3; bases outside the gene matches: 26. This CDR3 is 21 amino acids long. CDR1 is MNHEY and CDR2 is SMNVEV in the germline V gene (reference sequence). The CDR3 sequence is CASSRQGAPSPNSRPLYEQYF. The CDR3 DNA reads as TGTGCCAGCAGCCGACAGGGGGCGCCATCCCCCAATTCGCGACCCCTCTACGAGCAGTACTTC.

This clonotype has only one observation. The chain is built from TRBV29-1 and TRBJ2-3, with TRBD1 matching over 11 bases. Germline values: CDR1 SQVTM, CDR2 ANQGSEA. Unmatched junction bases numbered 10, after V lost 4 bases and J lost 4 bases. CDR3 length: 16 amino acids. CDR3 residues: CSVVLDRGQIADTQYF. The CDR3 region has the DNA TGCAGCGTTGTACTGGACAGGGGGCAAATTGCAGATACGCAGTATTTT.

This clonotype appeared many times. The rearrangement uses TRBV20-1 and TRBJ1-2, with no clear D. CDR3 size: 12 residues. CDR1 is DFQATT, CDR2 SNEGSKA, per germline (reference sequence). V dropped 6 bases and J dropped 4 bases, with 12 bases sitting between them. The CDR3 DNA follows: TGCAGTGCCTCAGCTAGGTTCTATGGCTACACCTTC. Translation gives CSASARFYGYTF.

Many counts were recorded for this clonotype. The chain carries TRBV18 and TRBJ2-1, with a tentative D call TRBD1 (7 bases). V gave up 6 bases and J gave up 9 bases, with 15 bases separating them. The germline V gene encodes CDR1 KGHSH and CDR2 LQKENI. The CDR3 totals 13 residues. CDR3 residues: CASSGTEGGEQFF. DNA for the CDR3: TGTGCCAGCTCCGGGACAGAGGGGGGTGAGCAGTTCTTC.

This clonotype came up many times. The rearrangement links TRBV7-2 to TRBJ2-7; the D is unclear. The CDR3 is 11 amino acids. Germline assignment: CDR1 SGHTA and CDR2 FQGNSA. The V end lost 4 bases, the J end lost 4 bases, and 5 bases lay between the germline ends. The CDR3, as DNA: TGTGCCAGCAGCTCCCGGTACGAGCAGTACTTC. Residues: CASSSRYEQYF.

This clonotype came up many times. The gene calls are TRBV11-2 and TRBJ2-1; 7 bases fit TRBD1. The CDR3 covers 16 residues. Per the germline V gene, CDR1 is SGHAT and CDR2 is FQNNGV. The junction had 12 bases not matched to a gene; V was cut back by 2 bases and J by 8 bases. The CDR3 DNA sequence: TGTGCCAGCAGCTTATCTTTAGGGGGCAAGGGCGATGAGCAGTTCTTC. Translated, it gives CASSLSLGGKGDEQFF.

This clonotype came up many times. CDR3 nucleotides: TGTGCCAGCAGCTCCCCAGCTGACAGGGTAATCTACGAGCAGTACTTC. It encodes CASSSPADRVIYEQYF. This chain uses TRBV7-9 with TRBJ2-7; 7 bases fit TRBD1. Germline CDR1 reads SEHNR; CDR2 reads FQNEAQ (reference sequence). The trim removed 4 bases at V and 3 bases at J, leaving 12 bases unmatched. The CDR3 runs to 16 residues.

This clonotype was counted at least ten times. The chain carries TRBV7-6 and TRBJ2-7, with 7 bases fitting TRBD1. The CDR3 is made up of 17 amino acids. Trimming took 5 bases from V and 2 from J; bases not matched to a gene: 15. Germline lookup yields CDR1 SGHVS and CDR2 FNYEAQ. The CDR3 is CASSPEGQAARTYEQYF. DNA for the CDR3: TGTGCCAGCAGCCCTGAAGGACAGGCCGCGAGAACCTACGAGCAGTACTTC.

There are many counts of this clonotype. The V call is TRBV7-2, the J call TRBJ1-1; D is uncertain. The CDR3 is made up of 16 amino acids. The germline V gene has CDR1 SGHTA and CDR2 FQGNSA. V lost 5 bases, J lost 1 base, and 17 bases lay in between. DNA of the CDR3: TGTGCCAGCAGCGCCCACCGCCCCGCCGGGAACACTGAAGCTTTCTTT. Protein: CASSAHRPAGNTEAFF.

In this sample, this clonotype turned up many times. The chain recombines TRBV20-1 with TRBJ1-3, with 8 bases matching TRBD1. The CDR3 spans 15 residues. The V gene's germline CDR1 is DFQATT and CDR2 SNEGSKA (reference sequence). V gave up 1 base and J gave up 4 bases; unmatched junction bases: 6. CDR3 coding DNA: TGCAGTGCTAGAGTCCAGGGGGCGCAGGGAAACACCATATATTTT. This gives the protein CSARVQGAQGNTIYF.

The rearrangement joins TRBV19 to TRBJ2-3, with a possible D match to TRBD2 (6 bases). The CDR3 spans 13 residues. CDR1 and CDR2 (germline): LNHDA, SQIVND (reference sequence). Trimming stripped 3 bases from V and 6 bases from J, with 10 bases between. The CDR3 protein is CASSIGLPDTQYF. Here the CDR3 DNA reads TGTGCCAGTAGTATCGGACTACCGGATACGCAGTATTTT.

This clonotype has a count of ten or more. The chain carries TRBV12-3 or TRBV12-4 and TRBJ1-3; D is unclear. This CDR3 spans 15 amino acids. V was cut by 7 bases and J by 0 bases, with 13 bases left in between. In DNA, the CDR3 is TGTGCCAGCACAGGACTCTCCTTCTCTGGAAACACCATATATTTT. As protein: CASTGLSFSGNTIYF.

Ten or more counts support this clonotype. The DNA for the CDR3 is TGCGCCAGCAGCCAACGGATTCAGGGGGGCGAGCAGTACTTC. Translating it yields CASSQRIQGGEQYF. The gene calls are TRBV4-1 and TRBJ2-7; perhaps TRBD1 as D (7 bases). With 2 bases removed from V and 6 bases from J, the gap between germline ends came to 14 bases. The CDR3 is made up of 14 amino acids. In germline, CDR1 is MGHRA, CDR2 YSYEKL.

The J gene is TRBJ2-1, the V gene TRBV24-1; no clear D gene. From germline, CDR1 is KGHDR and CDR2 SFDVKD. V was cut by 4 bases and J by 6 bases, with 6 bases left in between. CDR3 size: 12 residues. The CDR3 protein is CATSEIGNEQFF. CDR3 sequence (DNA): TGTGCCACCAGTGAAATAGGCAATGAGCAGTTCTTC.